This T cell receptor beta chain is from a study of T cells expressing NK-cell markers. General study results and limits: Dominant NKG2C+ clonotypes in five or six donors made up about 1.0-8% of CD8+ T cells. Certain NKG2C+ T cell clones were expanded, and their HCMV specificity remained unclear.

CDR1 and CDR2 (germline): SGHRS, YFSETQ. This CDR3 spans 14 amino acids. TCRdb derives one entry per CDR3 protein from the 5' RACE reads, leaving out DNA. The sample features fewer than 300,000 distinct CDR3 sequences, with roughly 4.2% in its top ten. Remarks on this clonotype: Its specificity is not known.

This TCR was recovered from a woman between 18 and 75 years old in good health. Specimen: blood T cells: a sorted CD56 or NKG2C T cell subset, CD4+ or CD8+ T cells, or bulk PBMC T cells (not recorded which). This chain links TRBV5-1 with TRBJ2-5; TCRdb selects TRBD1, and the lack of DNA leaves this call unchecked. The CDR3 sequence is CASSLASGEETQYF.